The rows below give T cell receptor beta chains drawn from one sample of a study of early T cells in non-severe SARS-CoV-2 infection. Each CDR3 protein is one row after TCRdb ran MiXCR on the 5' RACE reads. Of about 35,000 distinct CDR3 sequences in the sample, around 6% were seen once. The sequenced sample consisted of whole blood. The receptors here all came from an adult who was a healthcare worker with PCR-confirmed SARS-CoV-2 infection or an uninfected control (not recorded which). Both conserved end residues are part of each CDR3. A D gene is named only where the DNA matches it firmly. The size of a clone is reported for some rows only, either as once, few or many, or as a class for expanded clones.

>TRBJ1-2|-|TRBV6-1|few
CASSDEGDIISGYTF
TGTGCCAGCAGTGATGAGGGGGACATTATCTCTGGCTACACCTTC
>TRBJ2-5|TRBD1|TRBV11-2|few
CASGLGTVSQETQYF
TGTGCCAGCGGGCTCGGGACAGTATCCCAAGAGACCCAGTACTTC
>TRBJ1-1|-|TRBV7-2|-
CASSPIGTNTEAFF
TGTGCCAGCAGCCCTATCGGGACCAACACTGAAGCTTTCTTT
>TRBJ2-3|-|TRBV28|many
CASLTTGKDTQYF
TGTGCCAGCCTGACTACTGGGAAAGATACGCAGTATTTT
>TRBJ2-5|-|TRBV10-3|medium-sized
CAISEWEGEAETQYF
TGTGCCATCAGTGAATGGGAGGGGGAAGCGGAGACCCAGTACTTC
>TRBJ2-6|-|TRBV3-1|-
CASSLGGSGANVLTF
TGTGCCAGCAGCCTCGGCGGCTCTGGGGCCAACGTCCTGACTTTC
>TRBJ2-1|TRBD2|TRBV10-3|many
CAIRGSGGLHNEQFF
TGTGCCATCAGGGGATCGGGGGGGCTCCACAATGAGCAGTTCTTC
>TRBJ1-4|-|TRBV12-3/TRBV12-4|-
CASRTDGYNEKLFF
TGTGCCAGCAGAACCGACGGATATAATGAAAAACTGTTTTTT
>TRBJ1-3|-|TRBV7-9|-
CASSPWGLRQVHSGNTIYF
TGTGCCAGCAGCCCGTGGGGACTTCGGCAGGTTCACTCTGGAAACACCATATATTTT
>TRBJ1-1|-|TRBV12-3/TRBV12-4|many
CASSFGWNTEAFF
TGTGCCAGCAGTTTTGGGTGGAACACTGAAGCTTTCTTT
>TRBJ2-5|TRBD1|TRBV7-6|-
CASRYGTGGETQYF
TGTGCCAGCAGATACGGGACAGGCGGGGAGACCCAGTACTTC
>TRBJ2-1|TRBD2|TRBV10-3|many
CAISESLGGTYNEQFF
TGTGCCATCAGTGAGTCGCTCGGGGGGACCTACAATGAGCAGTTCTTC
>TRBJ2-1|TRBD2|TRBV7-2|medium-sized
CASSSRTGGAVNEQFF
TGTGCCAGCAGCTCGAGGACGGGGGGGGCCGTCAATGAGCAGTTCTTC
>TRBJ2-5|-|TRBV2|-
CASSEALGGETQYF
TGTGCCAGCAGTGAAGCGCTAGGGGGGGAGACCCAGTACTTC
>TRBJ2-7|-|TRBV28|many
CASSSRYEQYF
TGTGCCAGCAGTTCGAGGTACGAGCAGTACTTC
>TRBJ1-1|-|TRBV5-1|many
CASTLEAQAAGTEAFF
TGCGCCAGCACCTTGGAGGCACAGGCCGCGGGCACTGAAGCTTTCTTT
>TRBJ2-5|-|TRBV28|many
CASMGGKETQYF
TGTGCCAGTATGGGGGGAAAAGAGACCCAGTACTTC
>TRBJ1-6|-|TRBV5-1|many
CASRDSYNSPLHF
TGCGCCAGCAGGGACTCCTATAATTCACCCCTCCACTTT
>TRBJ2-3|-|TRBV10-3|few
CAISESEGPYTDTQYF
TGTGCCATCAGTGAATCAGAGGGACCCTACACAGATACGCAGTATTTT
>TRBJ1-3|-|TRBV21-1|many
CASSAPGHRGNTIYF
TGTGCCAGCAGCGCTCCGGGACACCGTGGAAACACCATATATTTT
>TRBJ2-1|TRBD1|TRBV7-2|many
CASSPGTGWDEQFF
TGTGCCAGCAGCCCCGGGACAGGGTGGGATGAGCAGTTCTTC
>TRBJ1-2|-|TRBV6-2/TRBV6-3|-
CASTEVGRAIYGYTF
TGTGCCAGCACCGAGGTCGGCAGGGCGATCTATGGCTACACCTTC
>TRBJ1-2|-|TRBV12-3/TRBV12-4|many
CASSFSRVDYYGYTF
TGTGCCAGCAGTTTCTCCCGCGTGGATTACTATGGCTACACCTTC
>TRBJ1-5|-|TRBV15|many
CATSRDSDSQPQHF
TGTGCCACCAGCAGAGATTCGGACAGTCAGCCCCAGCATTTT